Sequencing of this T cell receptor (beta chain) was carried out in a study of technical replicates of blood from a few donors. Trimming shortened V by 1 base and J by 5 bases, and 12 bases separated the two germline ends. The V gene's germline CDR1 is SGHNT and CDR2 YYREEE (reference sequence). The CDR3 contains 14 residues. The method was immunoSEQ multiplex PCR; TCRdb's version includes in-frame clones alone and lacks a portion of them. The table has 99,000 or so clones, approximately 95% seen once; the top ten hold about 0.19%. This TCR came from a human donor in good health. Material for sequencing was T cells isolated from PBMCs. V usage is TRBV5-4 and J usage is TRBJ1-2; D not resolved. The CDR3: CASSLNTDYYGYTF. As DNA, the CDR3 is TGTGCCAGCAGCTTGAACACTGACTATTATGGCTACACCTTC.